This TCR beta chain was recorded in a study of blood T cell repertoires in COVID-19. V dropped 3 bases and J dropped 6 bases, with 10 bases sitting between them. The CDR3 has 13 residues. In germline, CDR1 is ENHRY, CDR2 SYGVKD. Sequencing was performed with immunoSEQ multiplex PCR; in TCRdb, only in-frame clones are kept and a portion is missing. The table includes 75,000 to 100,000 clones, about 86% detected once. The sequencing sample was made of peripheral blood. The source of this sequence is a man at least 80 years old with acute or convalescent COVID-19. This chain uses TRBV10-3 with TRBJ2-3; perhaps TRBD2 as D (6 bases). This CDR3 is CAISDRLADTQYF. The CDR3 DNA is TGTGCCATCAGTGACAGGCTAGCGGATACGCAGTATTTT.